This TCR beta chain originates from a study of T cell changes during pregnancy in multiple sclerosis. Sequencing was performed with immunoSEQ multiplex PCR; in TCRdb, only in-frame clones are kept and a portion is missing. Of about 100,000 clones detected, around 92% appear once; the ten largest clones hold approximately 0.97%. Unmatched junction bases numbered 1, after V lost 2 bases and J lost 0 bases. This CDR3 contains 17 residues. The germline V gene encodes CDR1 SGHNT and CDR2 YYREEE (reference sequence). This sequence joins TRBV5-4 and TRBJ2-6; TRBD1 agrees at 11 bases. This receptor was taken from a female donor with multiple sclerosis, enrolled in a pregnancy study. The sequences come from peripheral blood, collected before pregnancy. The chain's CDR3 is CASSLGTGGSGANVLTF. DNA of the CDR3: TGTGCCAGCAGCTTAGGGACAGGGGGCTCTGGGGCCAACGTCCTGACTTTC.